This T cell receptor (beta chain) stems from a study of T-cell memory formation after mild COVID-19 (dated by TCRdb to about 2021). Background for the entire study: TCR sequence clusters from the two donors were found to be largely donor specific. In two donors, T-cell clones that expanded and contracted after mild COVID-19 were tracked by sequencing TCRalpha and TCRbeta repertoires over time. The cohort comprised two young, previously healthy adult volunteers, one female and one male.

Cut back by 6 bases and 3 bases, the V and J ends lie 6 bases apart. The CDR3 has 11 amino acids, counting the end cysteine and phenylalanine. CDR3 DNA is the only sequence kept; it has 33 bases, read in frame from the first base. Based on the germline V gene, the CDR1 and CDR2 sequences are SNHLY and FYNNEI. Instrument used: Illumina NovaSeq 6000. Using 5'RACE with constant-segment primers, TCRalpha and TCRbeta cDNA libraries were constructed, with sample barcodes and unique molecular identifiers added in the process. RNA was extracted from every sample with Trizol reagent. The libraries were amplified in two PCR steps, and the second step added a second sample barcode and Illumina TruSeq adapters. The libraries were sequenced on an Illumina NovaSeq using 2 x 150 bp paired-end reads. As for the authors' bioinformatics: Reads were demultiplexed and collapsed into UMI-guided consensus sequences with migec v1.2.7. Using mixcr v2.1.11, UMI consensuses were aligned to TRA and TRB V and J templates and then assembled into clonotypes. A clonotype was counted as expanded or contracted only when both edgeR and NoisET called the clonotype significant, with the noise models trained on biological replicates. edgeR calls used a false discovery rate-adjusted p below 0.01 and a log2 fold-change threshold of 1. As an exploratory analysis of dynamics, max-normalized trajectories of the 1000 most abundant clonotypes were examined with PCA combined with hierarchical clustering. The CD4 or CD8 phenotype of responding clones was assigned using the separately sequenced CD4+ and CD8+ repertoires. TCRdb itself trimmed the public reads at Q25 with fastp, ran MiXCR and retained productive beta chains. Each record represents a unique CDR3 protein, reported with the most common genes and DNA among its rows. Clone size and V and J calls follow TCRdb, not the original study. Present in this sample are about 470,000 distinct CDR3 sequences, approximately 18% of which were seen just once. The ten top clones hold around an eighth of the sample.

A few counts support this clonotype. Its antigen remains unidentified. This clone may be a read error of a much larger clone one base away. Overall results and qualifications from the work: SARS-CoV-2 specificity was not confirmed for the second-wave clones peaking on day 37. From day 15 to 85, contracting clones showed balanced CD4/CD8 phenotypes, whereas a second wave of clones that expanded from day 15 to 37 leaned towards CD4+. Some responding clones were detected in pre-infection memory, suggesting pre-existing cross-reactive memory T cells joined the SARS-CoV-2 response. Only a couple of mild cases were covered in the study, and larger cohorts including severe cases with pre-infection samples were considered necessary. Contracting CD4+ clones turned up mainly in the CM and EM memory subsets, whereas EMRA was where CD8+ clones were enriched.

Ficoll-Paque density gradient centrifugation was used to isolate PBMCs. This TCR derives from an adult woman who had mild COVID-19 (a few samples of this study predate the infection). The sample titles of this study are shuffled in the database, so cell type and time point are left out; the donor was told from shared clones. This receptor chain uses TRBV2 and TRBJ2-7; the D gene lacks a confident call. Sequencing was performed on PBMCs or a T cell subset sorted from them (not recorded which). DNA sequence: TGTGCCAGCAGGTTAGACTACGAGCAGTACTTC. It codes for CASRLDYEQYF.